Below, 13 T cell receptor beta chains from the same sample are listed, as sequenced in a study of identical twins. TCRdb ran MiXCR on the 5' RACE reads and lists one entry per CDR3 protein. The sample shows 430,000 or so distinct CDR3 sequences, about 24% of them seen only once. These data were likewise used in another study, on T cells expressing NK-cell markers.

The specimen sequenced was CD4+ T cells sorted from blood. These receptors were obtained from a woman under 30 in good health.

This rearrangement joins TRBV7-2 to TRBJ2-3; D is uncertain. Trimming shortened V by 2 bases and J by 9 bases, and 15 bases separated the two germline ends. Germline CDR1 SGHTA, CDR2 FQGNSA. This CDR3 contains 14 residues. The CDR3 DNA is TGTGCCAGCAGCTTAAGTCCGGCGACCACGACGCAGTATTTT. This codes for CASSLSPATTTQYF.

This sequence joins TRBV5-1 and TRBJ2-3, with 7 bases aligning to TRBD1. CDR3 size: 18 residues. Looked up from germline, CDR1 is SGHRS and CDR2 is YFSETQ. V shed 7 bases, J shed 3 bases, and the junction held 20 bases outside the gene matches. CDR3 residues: CASGLQPSQGLATDTQYF. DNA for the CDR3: TGCGCCAGCGGTTTACAACCCTCACAGGGGTTAGCGACAGATACGCAGTATTTT. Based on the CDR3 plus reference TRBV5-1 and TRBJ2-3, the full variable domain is KAGVTQTPRYLIKTRGQQVTLSCSPISGHRSVSWYQQTPGQGLQFLFEYFSETQRNKGNFPGRFSGRQFSNSRSEMNVSTLELGDSALYLCASGLQPSQGLATDTQYFGPGTRLTVL.

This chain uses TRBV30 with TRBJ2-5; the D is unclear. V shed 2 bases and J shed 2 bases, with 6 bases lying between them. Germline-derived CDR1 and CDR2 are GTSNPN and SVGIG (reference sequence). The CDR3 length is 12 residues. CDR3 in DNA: TGTGCCTGGAGTCCTGTTCAAGAGACCCAGTACTTC. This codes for CAWSPVQETQYF.

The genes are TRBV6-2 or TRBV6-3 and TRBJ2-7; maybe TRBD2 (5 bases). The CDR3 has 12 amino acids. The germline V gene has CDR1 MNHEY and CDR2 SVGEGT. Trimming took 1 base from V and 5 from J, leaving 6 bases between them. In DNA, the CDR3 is TGTGCCAGCAGTTACTTCGGGGACGAGCAGTACTTC. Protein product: CASSYFGDEQYF.

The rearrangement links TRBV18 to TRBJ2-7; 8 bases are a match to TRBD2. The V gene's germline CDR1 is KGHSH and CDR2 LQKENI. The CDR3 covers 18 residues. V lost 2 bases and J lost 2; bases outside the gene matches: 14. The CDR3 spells CASSPSASGPKPTYEQYF. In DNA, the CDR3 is TGTGCCAGCTCACCATCGGCTAGCGGGCCTAAACCCACCTACGAGCAGTACTTC.

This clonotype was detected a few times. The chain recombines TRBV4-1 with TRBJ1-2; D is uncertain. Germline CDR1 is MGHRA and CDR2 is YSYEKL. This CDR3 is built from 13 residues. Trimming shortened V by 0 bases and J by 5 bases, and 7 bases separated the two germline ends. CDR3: CASSQESGYGYTF. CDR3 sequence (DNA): TGCGCCAGCAGCCAAGAGTCAGGATATGGCTACACCTTC.

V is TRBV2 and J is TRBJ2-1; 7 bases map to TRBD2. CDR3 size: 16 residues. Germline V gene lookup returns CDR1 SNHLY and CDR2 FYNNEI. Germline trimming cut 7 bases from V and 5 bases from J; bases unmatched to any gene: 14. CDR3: CASIRFRSGLNNEQFF. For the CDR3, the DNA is TGTGCCAGCATTCGATTCCGTAGCGGGCTTAACAATGAGCAGTTCTTC.

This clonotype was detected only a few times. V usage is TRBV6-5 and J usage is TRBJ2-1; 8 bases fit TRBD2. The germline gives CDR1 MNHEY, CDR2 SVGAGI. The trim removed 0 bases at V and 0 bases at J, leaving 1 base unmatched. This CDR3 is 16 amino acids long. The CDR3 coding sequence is TGTGCCAGCAGTTACTCGGCGGGGGGCTCCTACAATGAGCAGTTCTTC. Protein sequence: CASSYSAGGSYNEQFF.

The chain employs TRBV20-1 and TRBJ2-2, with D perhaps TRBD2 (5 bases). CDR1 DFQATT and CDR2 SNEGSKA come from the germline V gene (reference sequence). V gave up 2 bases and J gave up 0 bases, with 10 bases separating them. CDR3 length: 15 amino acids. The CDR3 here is CSARLGVSNTGELFF. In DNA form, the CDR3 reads TGCAGTGCTAGACTGGGAGTCTCGAACACCGGGGAGCTGTTTTTT.

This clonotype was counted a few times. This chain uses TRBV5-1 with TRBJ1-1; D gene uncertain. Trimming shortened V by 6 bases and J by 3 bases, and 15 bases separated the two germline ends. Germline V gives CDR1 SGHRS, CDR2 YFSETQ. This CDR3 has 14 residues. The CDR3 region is CASIDSSGDTEAFF. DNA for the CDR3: TGCGCCAGCATTGACTCAAGCGGGGACACTGAAGCTTTCTTT. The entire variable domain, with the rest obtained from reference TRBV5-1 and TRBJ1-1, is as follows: KAGVTQTPRYLIKTRGQQVTLSCSPISGHRSVSWYQQTPGQGLQFLFEYFSETQRNKGNFPGRFSGRQFSNSRSEMNVSTLELGDSALYLCASIDSSGDTEAFFGQGTRLTVV.

CDR3 residues: CASSRAELDRGETQYF. CDR3 nucleotide sequence: TGTGCCAGCAGCCGCGCCGAACTGGACAGGGGTGAGACCCAGTACTTC. J is TRBJ2-5 and V is TRBV6-1; 9 bases map to TRBD1. From germline, CDR1 is MNHNS and CDR2 SASEGT. The length of the CDR3 is 16 residues. Trimming removed 6 bases from V and 5 bases from J; junction bases left unmatched: 13.

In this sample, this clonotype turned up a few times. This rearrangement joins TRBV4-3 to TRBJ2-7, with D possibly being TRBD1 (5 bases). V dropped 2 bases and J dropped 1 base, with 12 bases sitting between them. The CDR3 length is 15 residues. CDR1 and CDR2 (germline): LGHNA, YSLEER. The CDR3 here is CASSQSVQESYEQYF. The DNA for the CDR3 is TGCGCCAGCAGCCAATCGGTACAGGAATCCTACGAGCAGTACTTC.

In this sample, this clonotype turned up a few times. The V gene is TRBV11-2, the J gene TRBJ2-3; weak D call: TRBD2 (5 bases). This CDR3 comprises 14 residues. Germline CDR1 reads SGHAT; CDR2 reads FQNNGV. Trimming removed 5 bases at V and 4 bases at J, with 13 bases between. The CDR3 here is CASSLGPGADTQYF. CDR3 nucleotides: TGTGCCAGCAGCCTCGGGCCCGGGGCAGATACGCAGTATTTT.